This TCR beta chain was captured by sequencing in a study of blood T cell repertoires in COVID-19. Study-wide background: Some COVID-19 samples were acute and others convalescent; all came from the United States, Italy and Spain. T cells, B-cell-depleted T cells, or PBMCs provided the cDNA or gDNA that served as material.

TCRdb keeps only in-frame clones here, not all; method: immunoSEQ multiplex PCR. Of roughly 24,000 clones listed, over 90% are singletons. Trimming removed 4 bases from V and 0 bases from J, with 13 bases in between. The length of the CDR3 is 16 residues. The germline gives CDR1 SQVTM, CDR2 ANQGSEA. This clonotype was obtained from a human donor in a cohort sampled during active COVID-19. This chain connects TRBV29-1 to TRBJ2-6; maybe TRBD1 (6 bases). Sequencing was carried out using peripheral blood. The CDR3 sequence is CSVGRTASSGANVLTF. CDR3 DNA sequence: TGCAGCGTTGGTAGGACAGCGAGCTCTGGGGCCAACGTCCTGACTTTC.